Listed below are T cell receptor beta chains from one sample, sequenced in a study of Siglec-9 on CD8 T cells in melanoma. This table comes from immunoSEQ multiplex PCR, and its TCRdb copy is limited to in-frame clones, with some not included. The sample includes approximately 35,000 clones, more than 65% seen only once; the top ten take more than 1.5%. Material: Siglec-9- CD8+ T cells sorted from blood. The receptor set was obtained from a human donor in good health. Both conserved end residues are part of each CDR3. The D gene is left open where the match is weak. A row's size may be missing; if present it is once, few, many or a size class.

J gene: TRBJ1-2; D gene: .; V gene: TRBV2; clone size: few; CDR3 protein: CASSSGVNYGYTF; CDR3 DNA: TGTGCCAGCAGTTCAGGGGTTAACTATGGCTACACCTTC
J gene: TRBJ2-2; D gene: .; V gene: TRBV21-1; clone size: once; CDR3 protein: CASSSSHTRTTGELFF; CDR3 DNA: TGTGCCAGCAGCAGCTCTCACACTAGGACGACCGGGGAGCTGTTTTTT
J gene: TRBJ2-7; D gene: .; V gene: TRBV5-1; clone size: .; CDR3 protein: CASSLNDGYEQYF; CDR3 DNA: TGCGCCAGCAGCTTGAACGACGGCTACGAGCAGTACTTC
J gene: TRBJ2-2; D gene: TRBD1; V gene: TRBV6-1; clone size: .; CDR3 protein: CASSTGTGAGELFF; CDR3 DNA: TGTGCCAGCAGCACCGGGACAGGGGCCGGGGAGCTGTTTTTT
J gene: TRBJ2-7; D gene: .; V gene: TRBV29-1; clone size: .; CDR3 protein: CSVEDSGTGSYEQYF; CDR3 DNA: TGCAGCGTTGAAGATAGCGGGACAGGGAGCTACGAGCAGTACTTC
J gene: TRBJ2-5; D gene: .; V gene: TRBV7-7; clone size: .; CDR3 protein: CASSFRVSPSETQYF; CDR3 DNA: TGTGCTAGCAGCTTTCGGGTCTCTCCGTCGGAGACCCAGTACTTC
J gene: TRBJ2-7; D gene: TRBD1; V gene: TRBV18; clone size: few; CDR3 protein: CASSHRDRVYEQYF; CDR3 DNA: TGTGCCAGCTCTCACCGCGACAGGGTCTACGAGCAGTACTTC
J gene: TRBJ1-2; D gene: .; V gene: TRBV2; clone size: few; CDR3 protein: CASIGGPYGYTF; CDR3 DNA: TGTGCCAGCATAGGAGGACCGTATGGCTACACCTTC
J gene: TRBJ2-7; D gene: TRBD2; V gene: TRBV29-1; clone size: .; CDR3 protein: CSVEDHAAGGPGEQYF; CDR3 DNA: TGCAGCGTTGAAGATCACGCAGCGGGAGGGCCTGGCGAGCAGTACTTC
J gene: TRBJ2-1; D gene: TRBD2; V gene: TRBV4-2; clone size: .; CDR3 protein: CASSRGTSDADEQFF; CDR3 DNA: TGTGCCAGCAGCCGCGGGACTAGCGATGCAGATGAGCAGTTCTTC
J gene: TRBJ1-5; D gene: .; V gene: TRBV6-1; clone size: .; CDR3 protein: CASSESHPSNQPQHF; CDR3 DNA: TGTGCCAGCAGTGAATCTCACCCTAGCAATCAGCCCCAGCATTTT
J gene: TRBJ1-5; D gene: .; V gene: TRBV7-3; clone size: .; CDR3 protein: CASSSRQPDQPQHF; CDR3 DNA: TGTGCCAGCAGCTCCCGACAACCTGATCAGCCCCAGCATTTT
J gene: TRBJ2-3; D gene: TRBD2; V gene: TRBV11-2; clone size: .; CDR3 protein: CASSLEASGMSTDTQYF; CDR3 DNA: TGTGCCAGCAGCTTAGAGGCTAGCGGGATGAGCACAGATACGCAGTATTTT
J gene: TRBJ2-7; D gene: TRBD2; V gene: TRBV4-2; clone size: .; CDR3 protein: CASSQDGLADYEQYF; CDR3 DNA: TGTGCCAGCAGCCAAGATGGGCTAGCGGACTACGAGCAGTACTTC
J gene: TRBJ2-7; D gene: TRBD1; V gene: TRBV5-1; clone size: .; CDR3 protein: CASSPGTGPTYEQYF; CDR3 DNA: TGCGCCAGCAGCCCCGGGACAGGGCCAACGTACGAGCAGTACTTC
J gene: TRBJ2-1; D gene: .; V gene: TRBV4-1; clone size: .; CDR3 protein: CASSQVVIHNEQFF; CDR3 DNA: TGCGCCAGCAGCCAAGTGGTAATCCACAATGAGCAGTTCTTC
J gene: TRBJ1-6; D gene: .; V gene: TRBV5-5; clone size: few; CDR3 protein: CASSLGPNNSPLHF; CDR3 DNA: TGTGCCAGCAGCTTGGGACCCAATAATTCACCCCTCCACTTT
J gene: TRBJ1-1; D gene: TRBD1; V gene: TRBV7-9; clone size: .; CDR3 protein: CASSLVGQVVRTEAFF; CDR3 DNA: TGTGCCAGCAGCTTAGTGGGACAGGTGGTCCGGACTGAAGCTTTCTTT
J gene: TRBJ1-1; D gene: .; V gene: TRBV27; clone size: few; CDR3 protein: CATAILGNTEAFF; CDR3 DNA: TGTGCCACCGCAATTCTGGGAAACACTGAAGCTTTCTTT
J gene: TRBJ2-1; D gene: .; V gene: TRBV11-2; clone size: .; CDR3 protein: CASCPQGTYNEQFF; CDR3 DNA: TGTGCCAGCTGCCCCCAGGGAACCTACAATGAGCAGTTCTTC
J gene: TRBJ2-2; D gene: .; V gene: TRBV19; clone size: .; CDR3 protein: CASSIDRLSNTGELFF; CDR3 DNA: TGTGCCAGTAGTATAGATCGACTCTCTAACACCGGGGAGCTGTTTTTT
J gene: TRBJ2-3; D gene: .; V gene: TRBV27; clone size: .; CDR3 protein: CASTDSTDTQYF; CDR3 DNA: TGTGCCAGCACGGATAGCACAGATACGCAGTATTTT
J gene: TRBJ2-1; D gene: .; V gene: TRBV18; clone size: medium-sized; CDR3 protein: CASSRPTYNEQFF; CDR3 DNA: TGTGCCAGCTCACGACCGACATACAATGAGCAGTTCTTC
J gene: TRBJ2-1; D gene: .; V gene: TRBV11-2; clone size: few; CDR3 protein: CASSLDLQTYNEQFF; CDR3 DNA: TGTGCCAGCAGCTTAGATTTACAGACATACAATGAGCAGTTCTTC
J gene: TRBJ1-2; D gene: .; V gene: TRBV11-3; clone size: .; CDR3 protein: CASSYGLSDGYTF; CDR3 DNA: TGTGCCAGCAGCTACGGGTTGTCGGATGGCTACACCTTC
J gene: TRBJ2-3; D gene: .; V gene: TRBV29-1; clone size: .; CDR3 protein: CSVEYRGGFTDTQYF; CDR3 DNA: TGCAGCGTTGAGTATAGGGGGGGTTTCACAGATACGCAGTATTTT
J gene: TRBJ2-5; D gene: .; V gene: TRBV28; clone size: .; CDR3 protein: CASRGLGETQYF; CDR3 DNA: TGTGCCAGCAGGGGCTTGGGAGAGACCCAGTACTTC
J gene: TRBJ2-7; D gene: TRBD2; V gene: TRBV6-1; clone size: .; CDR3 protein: CASSEKNGLAGGWTYEQYF; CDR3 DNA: TGTGCCAGCAGTGAAAAGAACGGACTAGCGGGAGGGTGGACCTACGAGCAGTACTTC
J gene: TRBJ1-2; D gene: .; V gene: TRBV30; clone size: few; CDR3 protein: CAWSVLNVNGYGYTF; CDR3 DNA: TGTGCCTGGAGTGTCTTAAACGTGAACGGCTATGGCTACACCTTC
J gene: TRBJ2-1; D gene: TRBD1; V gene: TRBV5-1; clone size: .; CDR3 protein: CASSLAGTGVPNEQFF; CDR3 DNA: TGCGCCAGCAGCTTGGCCGGGACAGGGGTCCCCAATGAGCAGTTCTTC
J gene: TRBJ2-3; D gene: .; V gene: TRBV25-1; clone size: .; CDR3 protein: CASQSGDTQYF; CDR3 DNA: TGTGCCAGCCAGAGCGGGGATACGCAGTATTTT
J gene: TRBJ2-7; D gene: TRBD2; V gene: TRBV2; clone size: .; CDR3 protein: CASSEGGGGPHEQYF; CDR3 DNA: TGTGCCAGCAGTGAAGGGGGGGGAGGGCCTCACGAGCAGTACTTC
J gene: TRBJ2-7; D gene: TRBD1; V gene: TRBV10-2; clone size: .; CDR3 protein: CASRGQGYEQYF; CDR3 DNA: TGCGCCAGCAGGGGACAGGGCTACGAGCAGTACTTC
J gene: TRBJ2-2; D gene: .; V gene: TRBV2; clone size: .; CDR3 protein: CASSGLGATGELFF; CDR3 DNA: TGTGCCAGCAGTGGGTTGGGGGCCACCGGGGAGCTGTTTTTT
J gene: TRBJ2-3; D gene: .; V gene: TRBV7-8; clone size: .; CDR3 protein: CASSLLAGSTDTQYF; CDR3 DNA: TGTGCCAGCAGCTTATTAGCAGGAAGCACAGATACGCAGTATTTT
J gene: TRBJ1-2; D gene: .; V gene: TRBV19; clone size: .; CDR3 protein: CASSPDHYGYTF; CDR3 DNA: TGTGCCAGTAGCCCGGACCACTATGGCTACACCTTC